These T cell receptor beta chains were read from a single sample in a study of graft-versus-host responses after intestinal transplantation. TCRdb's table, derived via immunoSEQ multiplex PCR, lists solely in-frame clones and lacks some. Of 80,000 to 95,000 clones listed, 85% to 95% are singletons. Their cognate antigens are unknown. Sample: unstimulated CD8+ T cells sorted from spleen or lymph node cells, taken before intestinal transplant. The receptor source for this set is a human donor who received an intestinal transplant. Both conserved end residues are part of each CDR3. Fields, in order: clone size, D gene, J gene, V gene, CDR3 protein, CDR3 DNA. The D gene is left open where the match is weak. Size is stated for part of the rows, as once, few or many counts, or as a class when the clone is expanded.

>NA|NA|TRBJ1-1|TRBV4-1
CASSQGPNTEAFF
TGCGCCAGCAGCCAAGGGCCCAACACTGAAGCTTTCTTT
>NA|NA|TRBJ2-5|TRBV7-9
CASTWDGKTQYF
TGTGCCAGCACCTGGGACGGAAAGACCCAGTACTTC
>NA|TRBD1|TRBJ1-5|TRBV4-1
CASSQERGHSNQLQHF
TGCGCCAGCAGCCAGGAAAGGGGGCATAGCAATCAGCTCCAGCATTTT
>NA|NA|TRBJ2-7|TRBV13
CASSGAGAYEQYF
TGTGCCAGCAGCGGGGCAGGCGCCTACGAGCAGTACTTC
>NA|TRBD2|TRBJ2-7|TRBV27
CASSLHGLAGGFYEQYF
TGTGCCAGCAGTTTACACGGTTTAGCGGGAGGTTTCTACGAGCAGTACTTC
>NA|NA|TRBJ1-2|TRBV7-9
CASSPPSNYGYTF
TGTGCCAGCAGCCCCCCCTCTAACTATGGCTACACCTTC
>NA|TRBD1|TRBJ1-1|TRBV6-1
CASSDRGYTEAFF
TGTGCCAGCAGCGACAGGGGTTACACTGAAGCTTTCTTT
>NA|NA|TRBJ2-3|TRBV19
CASSILPGSTDTQYF
TGTGCCAGTAGTATTCTCCCCGGGAGCACAGATACGCAGTATTTT
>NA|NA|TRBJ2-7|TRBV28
CASSLYRQPYEQYF
TGTGCCAGCAGTTTATACCGACAGCCCTACGAGCAGTACTTC
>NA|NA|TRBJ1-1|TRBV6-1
CASSEPGGSTEAFF
TGTGCCAGCAGTGAACCGGGGGGGAGCACTGAAGCTTTCTTT
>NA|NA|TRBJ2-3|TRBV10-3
CAISSFGDLGKTDTQYF
TGTGCCATCAGTTCATTTGGGGACTTGGGTAAGACAGATACGCAGTATTTT
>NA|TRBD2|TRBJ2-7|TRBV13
CASSQLAGGAYEQYF
TGTGCCAGCAGCCAACTAGCGGGGGGGGCCTACGAGCAGTACTTC
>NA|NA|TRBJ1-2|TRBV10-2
CASSPGRLPGNGYTF
TGCGCCAGCAGCCCCGGGCGCCTTCCGGGGAATGGCTACACCTTC
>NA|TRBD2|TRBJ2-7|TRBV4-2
CASSQDWTSGPPYEQYF
TGTGCCAGCAGCCAGGACTGGACTAGCGGGCCTCCCTACGAGCAGTACTTC
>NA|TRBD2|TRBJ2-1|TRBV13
CASSLGMGLEDYNEQFF
TGTGCCAGCAGCTTAGGCATGGGACTAGAGGATTACAATGAGCAGTTCTTC
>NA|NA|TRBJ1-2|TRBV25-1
CASSDNRVDYGYTF
TGTGCCAGCAGTGACAACAGGGTGGACTATGGCTACACCTTC
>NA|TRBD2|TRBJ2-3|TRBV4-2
CASSQIVGLGSQYF
TGTGCCAGCAGCCAAATTGTGGGACTAGGATCGCAGTATTTT
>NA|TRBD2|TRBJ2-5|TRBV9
CASSVGDSGGKETQYF
TGTGCCAGCAGCGTAGGGGATAGCGGGGGGAAAGAGACCCAGTACTTC
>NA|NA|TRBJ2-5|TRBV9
CASSVVSGETQYF
TGTGCCAGCAGCGTAGTAAGCGGGGAGACCCAGTACTTC
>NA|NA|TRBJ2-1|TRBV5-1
CASSKRGGSGYNEQFF
TGCGCCAGCAGCAAAAGAGGGGGTTCAGGTTACAATGAGCAGTTCTTC
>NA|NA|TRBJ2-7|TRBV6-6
CASSYDRGTSYEQYF
TGTGCCAGCAGTTATGATAGAGGCACCTCCTACGAGCAGTACTTC
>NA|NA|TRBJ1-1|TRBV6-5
CASSYALNTEAFF
TGTGCCAGCAGTTACGCCCTGAACACTGAAGCTTTCTTT
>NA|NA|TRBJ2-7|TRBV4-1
CASSQDLGYEQYF
TGCGCCAGCAGCCAAGATCTGGGGTACGAGCAGTACTTC
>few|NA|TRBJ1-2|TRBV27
CASSLSGHYGYTF
TGTGCCAGCAGTTTATCAGGGCACTATGGCTACACCTTC
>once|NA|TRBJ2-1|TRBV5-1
CASSLPQGYDEQFF
TGCGCCAGCAGCTTACCCCAGGGGTACGATGAGCAGTTCTTC
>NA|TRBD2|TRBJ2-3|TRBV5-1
CASSPLPSGRALTQYF
TGCGCCAGCAGCCCCCTCCCTAGCGGGAGGGCCCTCACGCAGTATTTT
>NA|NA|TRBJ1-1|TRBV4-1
CASSQDLGGPYTEAFF
TGCGCCAGCAGCCAAGATCTAGGGGGACCGTACACTGAAGCTTTCTTT
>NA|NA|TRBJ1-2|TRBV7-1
CASTPSYGTANGYTF
TGTGCCAGCACCCCATCCTACGGGACGGCAAATGGCTACACCTTC
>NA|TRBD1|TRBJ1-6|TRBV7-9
CASSGQVYNSPLHF
TGTGCCAGCAGCGGACAGGTTTATAATTCACCCCTCCACTTT